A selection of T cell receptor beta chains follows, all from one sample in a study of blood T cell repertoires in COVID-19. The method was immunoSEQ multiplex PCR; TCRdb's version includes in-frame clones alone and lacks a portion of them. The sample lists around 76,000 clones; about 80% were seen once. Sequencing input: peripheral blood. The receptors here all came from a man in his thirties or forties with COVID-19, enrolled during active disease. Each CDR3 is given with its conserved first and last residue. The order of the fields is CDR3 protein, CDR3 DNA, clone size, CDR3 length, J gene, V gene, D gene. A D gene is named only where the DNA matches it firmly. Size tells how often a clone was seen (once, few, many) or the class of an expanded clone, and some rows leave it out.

CDR3aa: CASSFFGQNQPQHF
CDR3nt: TGTGCCAGCAGTTTTTTTGGGCAGAATCAGCCCCAGCATTTT
abundance: .
len: 14
j_gene: TRBJ1-5
v_gene: TRBV2
d_gene: .

CDR3aa: CASSLGTGRQPQHF
CDR3nt: TGTGCCAGCAGTTTAGGGACAGGGCGTCAGCCCCAGCATTTT
abundance: .
len: 14
j_gene: TRBJ1-5
v_gene: TRBV28
d_gene: TRBD1

CDR3aa: CASSFTTRNEQFF
CDR3nt: TGTGCCAGCAGTTTCACTACACGCAATGAGCAGTTCTTC
abundance: .
len: 13
j_gene: TRBJ2-1
v_gene: TRBV12-3/TRBV12-4
d_gene: .

CDR3aa: CASSIGGTSEYEQYF
CDR3nt: TGTGCCAGTAGTATCGGAGGGACTAGCGAGTACGAGCAGTACTTC
abundance: .
len: 15
j_gene: TRBJ2-7
v_gene: TRBV19
d_gene: TRBD2

CDR3aa: CASSVGGGMTDTQYF
CDR3nt: TGTGCCAGCAGCGTAGGGGGAGGAATGACAGATACGCAGTATTTT
abundance: .
len: 15
j_gene: TRBJ2-3
v_gene: TRBV9
d_gene: .

CDR3aa: CASSPSDSNNNEQFF
CDR3nt: TGTGCCAGCAGTCCGTCAGACTCGAATAACAATGAGCAGTTCTTC
abundance: .
len: 15
j_gene: TRBJ2-1
v_gene: TRBV28
d_gene: .

CDR3aa: CASSLGEPVSPLHF
CDR3nt: TGTGCCAGCAGTCTCGGAGAGCCCGTTTCACCCCTCCACTTT
abundance: .
len: 14
j_gene: TRBJ1-6
v_gene: TRBV28
d_gene: .

CDR3aa: CASSRQGGEQYF
CDR3nt: TGCGCCAGCAGCCGTCAAGGGGGCGAGCAGTACTTC
abundance: .
len: 12
j_gene: TRBJ2-7
v_gene: TRBV4-3
d_gene: .

CDR3aa: CASSSHVREGYEQYF
CDR3nt: TGTGCCAGCAGCTCCCACGTGCGGGAGGGCTACGAGCAGTACTTC
abundance: once
len: 15
j_gene: TRBJ2-7
v_gene: TRBV7-6
d_gene: TRBD2

CDR3aa: CATYMDRGKNEQFF
CDR3nt: TGCGCCACCTACATGGACAGGGGGAAAAATGAGCAGTTCTTC
abundance: .
len: 14
j_gene: TRBJ2-1
v_gene: TRBV4-1
d_gene: TRBD1

CDR3aa: CSVEGRGNNEKLFF
CDR3nt: TGCAGCGTTGAAGGGAGGGGAAATAATGAAAAACTGTTTTTT
abundance: .
len: 14
j_gene: TRBJ1-4
v_gene: TRBV29-1
d_gene: .

CDR3aa: CASSPGTPAYEQYF
CDR3nt: TGTGCCAGCAGCCCCGGGACTCCGGCCTACGAGCAGTACTTC
abundance: .
len: 14
j_gene: TRBJ2-7
v_gene: TRBV3-1/TRBV3-2
d_gene: .

CDR3aa: CASSVSTGTGQPQHF
CDR3nt: TGTGCCAGCAGCGTAAGTACAGGGACGGGCCAGCCCCAGCATTTT
abundance: .
len: 15
j_gene: TRBJ1-5
v_gene: TRBV9
d_gene: .

CDR3aa: CASSVASRGRDEKLFF
CDR3nt: TGTGCCAGCAGCGTAGCTAGCAGGGGGCGGGATGAAAAACTGTTTTTT
abundance: .
len: 16
j_gene: TRBJ1-4
v_gene: TRBV9
d_gene: TRBD1

CDR3aa: CAWDRDRGYEQYF
CDR3nt: TGTGCCTGGGACCGGGACAGGGGGTACGAGCAGTACTTC
abundance: .
len: 13
j_gene: TRBJ2-7
v_gene: TRBV30
d_gene: TRBD1

CDR3aa: CASSDLTGNYGYTF
CDR3nt: TGTGCCAGCAGTGACCTGACAGGGAACTATGGCTACACCTTC
abundance: .
len: 14
j_gene: TRBJ1-2
v_gene: TRBV25-1
d_gene: TRBD1

CDR3aa: CASSLDFGTLEQFF
CDR3nt: TGTGCCAGCAGCTTAGATTTTGGGACTCTTGAGCAGTTCTTC
abundance: .
len: 14
j_gene: TRBJ2-1
v_gene: TRBV11-2
d_gene: .

CDR3aa: CASGLVSTGELFF
CDR3nt: TGTGCTAGTGGATTAGTAAGCACCGGGGAGCTGTTTTTT
abundance: .
len: 13
j_gene: TRBJ2-2
v_gene: TRBV12-5
d_gene: .

CDR3aa: CASSYVNTEAFF
CDR3nt: TGTGCCAGCAGCTATGTGAACACTGAAGCTTTCTTT
abundance: .
len: 12
j_gene: TRBJ1-1
v_gene: TRBV3-1/TRBV3-2
d_gene: .

CDR3aa: CASSVEPGRGDPSAGTF
CDR3nt: TGTGCCAGTAGTGTCGAACCGGGACGGGGGGACCCATCCGCCGGCACCTTC
abundance: .
len: 17
j_gene: TRBJ1-2
v_gene: TRBV19
d_gene: .

CDR3aa: CASQDGTGNTIYF
CDR3nt: TGTGCCAGTCAGGACGGGACAGGAAACACCATATATTTT
abundance: .
len: 13
j_gene: TRBJ1-3
v_gene: TRBV19
d_gene: .

CDR3aa: CASTTPGRAGDYGYTF
CDR3nt: TGTGCCAGCACCACCCCCGGGAGGGCAGGGGACTATGGCTACACCTTC
abundance: .
len: 16
j_gene: TRBJ1-2
v_gene: TRBV28
d_gene: .

CDR3aa: CASSRLAADNEQFF
CDR3nt: TGTGCCAGCAGTAGACTAGCGGCTGACAATGAGCAGTTCTTC
abundance: .
len: 14
j_gene: TRBJ2-1
v_gene: TRBV9
d_gene: TRBD2

CDR3aa: CASSQCWGAYEQYF
CDR3nt: TGTGCCAGCAGCCAATGTTGGGGGGCCTACGAGCAGTACTTC
abundance: .
len: 14
j_gene: TRBJ2-7
v_gene: TRBV3-1/TRBV3-2
d_gene: .

CDR3aa: CASRPGTSGSNEQFF
CDR3nt: TGTGCCAGCAGGCCCGGGACTAGCGGGAGTAATGAGCAGTTCTTC
abundance: .
len: 15
j_gene: TRBJ2-1
v_gene: TRBV6-5
d_gene: TRBD2

CDR3aa: CASSLRLAANIQYF
CDR3nt: TGTGCCAGCAGTTTACGCCTGGCGGCGAACATTCAGTACTTC
abundance: .
len: 14
j_gene: TRBJ2-4
v_gene: TRBV27
d_gene: .

CDR3aa: CASSPGGNSPLHF
CDR3nt: TGTGCCAGCAGCCCTGGGGGGAATTCACCCCTCCACTTT
abundance: .
len: 13
j_gene: TRBJ1-6
v_gene: TRBV27
d_gene: .

CDR3aa: CASSLLGGKGEQFF
CDR3nt: TGTGCCAGCAGCCTCCTCGGAGGCAAGGGTGAGCAGTTCTTC
abundance: few
len: 14
j_gene: TRBJ2-1
v_gene: TRBV11-2
d_gene: .